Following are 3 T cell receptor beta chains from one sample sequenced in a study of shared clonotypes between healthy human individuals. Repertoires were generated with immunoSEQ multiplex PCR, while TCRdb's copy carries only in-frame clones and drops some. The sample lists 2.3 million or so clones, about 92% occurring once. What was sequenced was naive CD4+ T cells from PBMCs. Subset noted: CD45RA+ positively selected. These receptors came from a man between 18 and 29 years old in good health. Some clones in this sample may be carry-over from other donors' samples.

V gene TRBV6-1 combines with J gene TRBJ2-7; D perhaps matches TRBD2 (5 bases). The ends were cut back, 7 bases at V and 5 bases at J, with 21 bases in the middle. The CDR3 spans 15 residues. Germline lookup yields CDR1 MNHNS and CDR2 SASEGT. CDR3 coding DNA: TGTGCCAGCACCCCGCCCCGGGGTCTTAAGGACGAGCAGTACTTC. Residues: CASTPPRGLKDEQYF.

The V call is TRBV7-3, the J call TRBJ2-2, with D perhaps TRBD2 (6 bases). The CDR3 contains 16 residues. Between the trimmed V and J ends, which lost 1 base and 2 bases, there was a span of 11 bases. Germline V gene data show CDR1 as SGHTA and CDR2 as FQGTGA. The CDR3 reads CASSLRLRGNTGELFF. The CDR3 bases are TGTGCCAGCAGCTTAAGACTGCGGGGAAACACCGGGGAGCTGTTTTTT.

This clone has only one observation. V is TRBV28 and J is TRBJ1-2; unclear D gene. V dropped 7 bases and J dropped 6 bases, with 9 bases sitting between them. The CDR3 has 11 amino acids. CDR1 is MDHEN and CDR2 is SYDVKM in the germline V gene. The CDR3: CASTYGNGYTF. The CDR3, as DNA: TGTGCCAGCACTTACGGGAATGGCTACACCTTC.